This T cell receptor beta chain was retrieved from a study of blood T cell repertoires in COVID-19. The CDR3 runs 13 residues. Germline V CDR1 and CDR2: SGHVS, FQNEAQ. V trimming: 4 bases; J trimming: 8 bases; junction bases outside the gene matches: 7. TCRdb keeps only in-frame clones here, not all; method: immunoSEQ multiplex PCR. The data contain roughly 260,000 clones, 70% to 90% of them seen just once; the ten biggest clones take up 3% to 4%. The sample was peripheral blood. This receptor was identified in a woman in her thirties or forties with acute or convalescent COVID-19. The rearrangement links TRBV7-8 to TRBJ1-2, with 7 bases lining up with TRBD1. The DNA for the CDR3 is TGTGCCAGCAGCTCTCTCGGGACAGTCGGCTACACCTTC. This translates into CASSSLGTVGYTF.